This T cell receptor (beta chain) was captured in a study of OX40 agonist ivuxolimab in advanced cancers. Study context: The study enrolled dose-escalation patients with hepatocellular carcinoma, melanoma, renal cell or head and neck cancer.

Per germline, CDR1 MNHEY and CDR2 SVGAGI. The CDR3 contains 14 residues. The table came from immunoSEQ multiplex PCR; TCRdb's copy has only in-frame clones and leaves some out. The sample includes under 200,000 clones, around 94% seen only once; the top ten take about 0.31%. This chain links TRBV6-5 with TRBJ2-5, with D tentatively TRBD2 (7 bases). The J call may be faulty, since TRBJ2-7 better matches the DNA end. The starting material was CD4+ or CD8+ T cells sorted from blood, obtained in a trial of the OX40 agonist ivuxolimab. This clonotype was sampled from an adult with an advanced solid tumor such as melanoma, head and neck, liver or kidney cancer. The CDR3 bases are TGTGCCAGCAGTGCCTCTCGGGGGGCGAGCGAGCAGTACTTC. Amino acid sequence: CASSASRGASEQYF.